This T cell receptor beta chain derives from a study of blood T cell repertoires in COVID-19. Sequencing used immunoSEQ multiplex PCR; TCRdb keeps in-frame clones, though not all of them. The table records fewer than 250,000 clones, about 84% of them present only once. With 0 bases clipped from V and 7 bases from J, the junction kept 4 bases outside the gene matches. This CDR3 is 14 amino acids long. Germline V lookup: CDR1 SGHDT, CDR2 YYEEEE. The chain carries TRBV5-6 and TRBJ2-4; 7 nucleotides agree with TRBD1. Sequencing input: PBMCs or T cells enriched from blood (not recorded which). This clonotype originated in a man aged 55 to 69 who had recovered from COVID-19. This chain's CDR3 is CASSLEQGMNIQYF. The CDR3, as DNA: TGTGCCAGCAGCTTGGAACAGGGGATGAACATTCAGTACTTC.